One sample yielded the 2 T cell receptor beta chains listed below, sequenced in a study of vaccination effects on CD4 cells after COVID-19. TCRdb keeps only in-frame clones here, not all; method: immunoSEQ multiplex PCR. The sample lists about 73,000 clones, about 73% occurring once. For these receptors, no antigen is known. Following 10 days of culture, CD4+ T cells were isolated. Participants were vaccinated with two doses of either the BNT162b2 or mRNA-1273 vaccine. The starting material was CD4+ T cells from PBMCs cultured without peptide, obtained after COVID-19 vaccination. The receptors stem from a human donor who received a COVID-19 vaccine.

The V and J genes are TRBV28 and TRBJ1-1; perhaps TRBD1 as D (6 bases). CDR3 length: 14 residues. The germline V gene encodes CDR1 MDHEN and CDR2 SYDVKM. V lost 9 bases and J 2 bases, leaving 16 bases between the germline ends. The CDR3 is CASLTGFRNTEAFF. The CDR3 DNA reads TGTGCCAGTTTAACAGGGTTTCGAAACACTGAAGCTTTCTTT.

This clone showed up just once. The chain carries TRBV27 and TRBJ1-1, with D possibly matching TRBD1 (6 bases). Trimming shortened V by 6 bases and J by 0 bases, and 20 bases separated the two germline ends. CDR1 is MNHEY, CDR2 SMNVEV, per germline (reference sequence). This CDR3 has 17 amino acids. In nucleotides, the CDR3 is TGTGCCAGCAGGCCTGTTGTGACAGGATTCATGAACACTGAAGCTTTCTTT. Protein product: CASRPVVTGFMNTEAFF.